The rows below give T cell receptor beta chains drawn from one sample of a study of T-cell reconstitution after alpha-beta-depleted transplantation in children. MiXCR, run by TCRdb on the PCR reads, gives a single entry per CDR3 protein. The table includes about 900,000 distinct CDR3 sequences, about 30% detected once. The sequenced sample was PBMCs, mostly from graft donor cells, obtained 360 days after TCRalphabeta/CD19-depleted stem cell transplant. The receptors derive from a boy less than two years old who had a stem cell transplant for SCID, so the T cells may come from the graft donor. The CDR3 runs from the conserved cysteine through the conserved F or W. The order of the fields is D gene, J gene, V gene, clone size, CDR3 DNA, CDR3 protein. A D gene is named only where the DNA matches it firmly. Not every row has a clone size; where given, it reads once, few, many or a size class.

TRBD2 TRBJ2-7 TRBV9 NA TGTGCCAGCAGCGTCGGTCCAGCGGGGGTCTACGAGCAGTACTTC CASSVGPAGVYEQYF
TRBD2 TRBJ2-1 TRBV13 NA TGTGCCAGCAGCTTAGGGGCTGGCGGGGGGGCCAGCTACAATGAGCAGTTCTTC CASSLGAGGGASYNEQFF
NA TRBJ1-3 TRBV12-3/TRBV12-4 NA TGTGCCAGCAGTTTGACTCTTGGCTCTGGAAACACCATATATTTT CASSLTLGSGNTIYF
TRBD1 TRBJ1-5 TRBV10-3 few TGTGCCATCAGTGACCGGACAGGGGGAAGGCAGCCCCAGCATTTT CAISDRTGGRQPQHF
NA TRBJ2-1 TRBV29-1 once TGCAGCGTTGAACAGATTAGCTCCTACAATGAGCAGTTCTTC CSVEQISSYNEQFF
NA TRBJ1-1 TRBV3-1 NA TGTGCCAGCAGCCACACGAACACTGAAGCTTTCTTT CASSHTNTEAFF
TRBD1 TRBJ2-1 TRBV7-3 NA TGTGCCAGCACGCAGGGGGCGAAAAATGAGCAGTTCTTC CASTQGAKNEQFF
NA TRBJ2-7 TRBV5-5 NA TGTGCCAGCAGCCCGGTTGAGGGGACGGACGAGCAGTACTTC CASSPVEGTDEQYF
TRBD1 TRBJ2-7 TRBV5-1 few TGCGCCAGCAGCTTCAGGGGCGACAGGGGTTACGAGCAGTACTTC CASSFRGDRGYEQYF
TRBD1 TRBJ1-4 TRBV5-5 NA TGTGCCAGCAGCTTGAGACAGGGGGAGGGTGAAAAACTGTTTTTT CASSLRQGEGEKLFF
NA TRBJ2-5 TRBV4-1 few TGCGCCAGCAGCCAAGGTCCCGGGGAGACCCAGTACTTC CASSQGPGETQYF
NA TRBJ2-3 TRBV29-1 few TGCAGCGTTGCGAGGGAGGTCACAGATACGCAGTATTTT CSVAREVTDTQYF
TRBD2 TRBJ2-7 TRBV20-1 once TGCAGTGCTAGAGATCGGTGGGGGGGGAACTACGAGCAGTACTTC CSARDRWGGNYEQYF
NA TRBJ2-5 TRBV5-5 NA TGTGCCAGCAGCCTGGGCCCCACGCGGGAGACCCAGTACTTC CASSLGPTRETQYF
NA TRBJ2-3 TRBV10-2 NA TGCGCCAGCAGTGTTCTAGCTACCGGGCGAGATACGCAGTATTTT CASSVLATGRDTQYF